This TCR beta chain was obtained from a study of blood T cell repertoires in COVID-19. V was pared by 2 bases and J by 5 bases, with 15 bases between. CDR3 length: 15 residues. Germline values: CDR1 MNHEY, CDR2 SVGAGI. This clone was seen once. Ages ranged from about 18 to 89 years, with residence in about 23 US areas. Participants' reported clinical history set cohort assignment. Measured with immunoSEQ multiplex PCR; TCRdb has only the in-frame clones, and not every one. The top ten clones hold just under 9% of a sample with about 200,000 clones, 81% of them seen once. The sequence derives from a woman between 50 and 59 years old with acute COVID-19. This chain links TRBV6-5 with TRBJ1-2, with D possibly TRBD1 on 5 matching bases. Sequences were obtained from PBMCs or T cells enriched from blood (not recorded which). The CDR3 DNA is TGTGCCAGCAGTTACCCTTCCCAGGGAGGGTATGGCTACACCTTC. This encodes CASSYPSQGGYGYTF.